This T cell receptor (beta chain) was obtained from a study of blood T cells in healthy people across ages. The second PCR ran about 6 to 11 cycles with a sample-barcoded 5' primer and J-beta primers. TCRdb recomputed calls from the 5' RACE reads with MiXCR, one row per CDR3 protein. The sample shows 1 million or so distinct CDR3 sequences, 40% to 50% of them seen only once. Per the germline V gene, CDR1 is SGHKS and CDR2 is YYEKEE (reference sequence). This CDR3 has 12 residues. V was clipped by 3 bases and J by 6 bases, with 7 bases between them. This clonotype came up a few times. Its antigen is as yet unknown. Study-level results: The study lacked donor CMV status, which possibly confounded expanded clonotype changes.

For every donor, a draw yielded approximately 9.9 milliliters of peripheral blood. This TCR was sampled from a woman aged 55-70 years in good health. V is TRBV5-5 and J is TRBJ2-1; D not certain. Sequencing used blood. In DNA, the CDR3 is TGTGCCAGCAGCTCCTTTGGCAATGAGCAGTTCTTC. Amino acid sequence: CASSSFGNEQFF. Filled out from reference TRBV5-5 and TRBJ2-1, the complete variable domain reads DAGVTQSPTHLIKTRGQQVTLRCSPISGHKSVSWYQQVLGQGPQFIFQYYEKEERGRGNFPDRFSARQFPNYSSELNVNALLLGDSALYLCASSSFGNEQFFGPGTRLTVL.